This TCR beta chain is from a study of T cells in Graves' hyperthyroidism and ophthalmopathy. TCR beta CDR3 region amplification was performed from RNA transcripts. Primed by the HTBI set, a first-round RT-PCR was run on the TCR CDR3. TCRdb reanalysed the multiplex PCR reads using MiXCR and keeps one entry per CDR3 protein. The sample has about 740,000 distinct CDR3 sequences, around 13% seen once. The study left out patients who had uncontrolled infection, other autoimmune disease, pregnancy or lactation. The CDR3 is 15 residues long. Per the germline V gene, CDR1 is MNHEY and CDR2 is SMNVEV (reference sequence). V was clipped by 4 bases and J by 4 bases, with 17 bases between them.

The rearrangement joins TRBV27 to TRBJ2-7; D might be TRBD2 (5 bases). This sequence originates from a young woman with Graves' hyperthyroidism. The specimen sequenced was blood. The CDR3 DNA sequence: TGTGCCAGCAGTTCCCATGGATGGGAGACTTACGAGCAGTACTTC. It codes for CASSSHGWETYEQYF.